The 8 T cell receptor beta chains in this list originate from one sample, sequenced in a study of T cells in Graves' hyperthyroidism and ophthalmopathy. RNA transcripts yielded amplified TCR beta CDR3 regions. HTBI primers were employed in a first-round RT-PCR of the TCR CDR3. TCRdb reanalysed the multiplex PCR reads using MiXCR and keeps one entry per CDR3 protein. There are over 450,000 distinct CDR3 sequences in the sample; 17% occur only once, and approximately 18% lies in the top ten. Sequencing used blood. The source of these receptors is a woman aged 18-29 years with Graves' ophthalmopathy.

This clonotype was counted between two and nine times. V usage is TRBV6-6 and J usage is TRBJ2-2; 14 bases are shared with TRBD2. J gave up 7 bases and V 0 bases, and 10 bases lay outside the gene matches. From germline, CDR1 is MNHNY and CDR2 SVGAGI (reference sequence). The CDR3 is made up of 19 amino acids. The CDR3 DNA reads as TGTGCCAGCAGTTACTCACCGGGACTAGCGGGGGAGCCGGGCGGGGAGCTGTTTTTT. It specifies CASSYSPGLAGEPGGELFF.

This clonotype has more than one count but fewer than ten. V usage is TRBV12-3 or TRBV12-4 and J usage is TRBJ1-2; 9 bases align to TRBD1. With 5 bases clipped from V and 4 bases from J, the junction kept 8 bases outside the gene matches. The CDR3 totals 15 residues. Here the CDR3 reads CASSRDRGFVYGYTF. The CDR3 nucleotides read TGTGCCAGCAGTCGCGACAGGGGGTTCGTCTATGGCTACACCTTC.

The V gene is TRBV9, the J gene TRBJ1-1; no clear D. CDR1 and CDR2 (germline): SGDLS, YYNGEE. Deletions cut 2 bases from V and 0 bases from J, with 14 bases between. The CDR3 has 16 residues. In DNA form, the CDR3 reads TGTGCCAGCAGCGTTTCTTACCGGGCCCTGAACACTGAAGCTTTCTTT. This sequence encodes CASSVSYRALNTEAFF.

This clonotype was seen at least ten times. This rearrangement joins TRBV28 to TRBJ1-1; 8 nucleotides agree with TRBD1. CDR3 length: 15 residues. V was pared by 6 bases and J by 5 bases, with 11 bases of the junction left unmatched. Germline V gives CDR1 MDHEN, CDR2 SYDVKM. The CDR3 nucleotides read TGTGCCAGCAGCCCTCATAACAGGGGGTCTACTGAAGCTTTCTTT. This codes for CASSPHNRGSTEAFF.

The CDR3 nucleotides are TGTGCCAGCAGCAAAACAGGGATCCGGGAAAAACTGTTTTTT. Translation gives CASSKTGIREKLFF. The chain combines TRBV12-3 or TRBV12-4 with TRBJ1-4, with a possible D match to TRBD1 (6 bases). The CDR3 extends over 14 amino acids. V was clipped by 6 bases and J by 8 bases, with 16 bases between them.

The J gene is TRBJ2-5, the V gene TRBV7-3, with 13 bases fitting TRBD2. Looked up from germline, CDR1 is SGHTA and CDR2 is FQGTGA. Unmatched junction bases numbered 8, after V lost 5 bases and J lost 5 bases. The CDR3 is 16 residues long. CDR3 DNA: TGTGCCAGCAGCGAGGGACTAGCGGGATCAGGGGAGACCCAGTACTTC. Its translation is CASSEGLAGSGETQYF.

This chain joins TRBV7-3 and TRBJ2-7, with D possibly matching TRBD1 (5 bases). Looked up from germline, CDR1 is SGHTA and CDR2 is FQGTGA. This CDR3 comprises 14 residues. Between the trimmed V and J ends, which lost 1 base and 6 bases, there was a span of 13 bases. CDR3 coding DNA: TGTGCCAGCAGCTTAAAGTATCAGGGTGGCGAGCAGTACTTC. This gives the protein CASSLKYQGGEQYF. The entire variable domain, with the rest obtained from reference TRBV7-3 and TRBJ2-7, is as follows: GAGVSQTPSNKVTEKGKYVELRCDPISGHTALYWYRQSLGQGPEFLIYFQGTGAADDSGLPNDRFFAVRPEGSVSTLKIQRTERGDSAVYLCASSLKYQGGEQYFGPGTRLTVT.

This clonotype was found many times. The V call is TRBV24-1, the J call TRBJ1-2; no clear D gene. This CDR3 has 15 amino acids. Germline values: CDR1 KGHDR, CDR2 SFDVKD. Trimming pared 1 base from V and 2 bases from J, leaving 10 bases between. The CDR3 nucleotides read TGTGCCACCAGTGATTTTGGTGCAGAGAACTATGGCTACACCTTC. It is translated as CATSDFGAENYGYTF.